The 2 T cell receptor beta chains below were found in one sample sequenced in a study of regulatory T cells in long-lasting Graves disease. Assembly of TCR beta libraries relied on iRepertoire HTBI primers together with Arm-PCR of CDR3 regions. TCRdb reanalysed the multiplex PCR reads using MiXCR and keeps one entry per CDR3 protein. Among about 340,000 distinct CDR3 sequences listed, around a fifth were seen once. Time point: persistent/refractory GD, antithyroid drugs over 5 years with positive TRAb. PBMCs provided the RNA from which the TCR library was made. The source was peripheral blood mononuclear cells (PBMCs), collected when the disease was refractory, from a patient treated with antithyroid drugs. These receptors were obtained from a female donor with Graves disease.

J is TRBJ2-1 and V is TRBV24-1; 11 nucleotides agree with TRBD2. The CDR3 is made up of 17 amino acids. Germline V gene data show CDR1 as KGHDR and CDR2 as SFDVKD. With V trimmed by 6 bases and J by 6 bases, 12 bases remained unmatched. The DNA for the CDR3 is TGTGCCACCAGTAAACTAGCGGGAGCGGGCCAGGGCAATGAGCAGTTCTTC. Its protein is CATSKLAGAGQGNEQFF.

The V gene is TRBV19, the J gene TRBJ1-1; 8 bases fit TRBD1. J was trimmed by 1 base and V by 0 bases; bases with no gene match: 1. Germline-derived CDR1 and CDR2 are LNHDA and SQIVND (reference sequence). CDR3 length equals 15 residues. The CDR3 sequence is CASSIDGQGNTEAFF. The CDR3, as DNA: TGTGCCAGTAGTATAGACGGACAGGGGAACACTGAAGCTTTCTTT.